This T cell receptor beta chain was sequenced in a study of T cells in localized non-small cell lung cancer. Study-wide results and caveats: Heterogeneity cannot be ruled out, as sequencing used one tumor region only. Among the top 100 tumor clones, a median about 52 appeared in adjacent lung.

V lost 8 bases to trimming and J lost 4 bases, with 12 bases between them. Germline V gene lookup returns CDR1 MDHEN and CDR2 SYDVKM. The CDR3 has 13 residues. The method was immunoSEQ multiplex PCR; TCRdb's version includes in-frame clones alone and lacks a portion of them. The profile shows around 31,000 clones, 90% to 95% of them singletons. Worth noting for this clone: Its antigen is not identified.

The chain uses TRBV28 and TRBJ1-5, with D unclear. This sequence was found in a woman aged 35 to 75 with stage I lung adenocarcinoma. Source: peripheral blood, taken before any cancer treatment. The CDR3 nucleotides read TGTGCCAGCCTCCCCGGCGGGAATCAGCCCCAGCATTTT. Its protein is CASLPGGNQPQHF.